This T cell receptor beta chain was found in a study of cytomegalovirus exposure and HLA in healthy donors. Study-wide results and caveats: Cytomegalovirus-associated TCR beta chains were listed, numbering some 180. The classifier reportedly diagnosed cytomegalovirus status with high sensitivity and specificity. Most TCR sequences were rare, but some public TCRs occurred in many donors.

From the roughly 120-subject validation cohort, which was separate from the approximately 720-subject first cohort, the donors were drawn. Germline lookup yields CDR1 SQVTM and CDR2 ANQGSEA. The CDR3 spans 13 residues. V gave up 6 bases and J gave up 1 base; unmatched junction bases: 6. As to this clone: What it recognizes is unknown.

TCRdb's table, derived via immunoSEQ multiplex PCR, lists solely in-frame clones and lacks some. The table includes roughly 120,000 clones, more than 70% detected once. The material sequenced was PBMCs. The source of this sequence is a young man in good health and CMV-seronegative. The rearrangement links TRBV29-1 to TRBJ2-7, with 7 bases fitting TRBD1. The chain's CDR3 is CSVTGTVSYEQYF. Written as DNA, the CDR3 is TGCAGCGTCACCGGGACAGTTTCCTACGAGCAGTACTTC.